This TCR beta chain was retrieved from a study of blood T cell repertoires in COVID-19. This clone has a single count. The CDR3 has 17 amino acids. Trimming removed 4 bases from V and 6 bases from J, with 21 bases in between. Germline-derived CDR1 and CDR2 are SGHAT and FQNNGV. In the authors' methods: Amplifying reference gene primers gave estimates of nucleated cell counts. Profiled with immunoSEQ multiplex PCR; TCRdb holds only in-frame clones, not every one. V, J and clone size are those of that table, while D and trimming were read from the DNA. The top ten hold around 3% of the sample, which has 390,000 or so clones, more than 80% seen once.

The origin of this receptor is a woman aged 25 to 45 with COVID-19, enrolled during active disease. The chain employs TRBV11-2 and TRBJ1-4; a possible D gene is TRBD1 (5 bases). The sample consisted of peripheral blood. In nucleotides, the CDR3 is TGTGCCAGCAGCTATCAGACCGGAGTCCAGGGTCATGAAAAACTGTTTTTT. This translates into CASSYQTGVQGHEKLFF.